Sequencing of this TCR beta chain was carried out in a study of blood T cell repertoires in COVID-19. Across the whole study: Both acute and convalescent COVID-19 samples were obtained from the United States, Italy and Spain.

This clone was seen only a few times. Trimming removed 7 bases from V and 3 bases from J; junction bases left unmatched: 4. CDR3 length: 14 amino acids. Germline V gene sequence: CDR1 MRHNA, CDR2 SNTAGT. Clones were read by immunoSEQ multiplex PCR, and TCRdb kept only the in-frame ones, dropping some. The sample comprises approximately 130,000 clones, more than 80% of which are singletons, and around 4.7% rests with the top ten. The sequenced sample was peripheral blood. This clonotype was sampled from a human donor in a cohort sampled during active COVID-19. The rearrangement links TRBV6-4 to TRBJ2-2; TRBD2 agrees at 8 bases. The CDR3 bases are TGTGCCAGCAAAGCGGGGGAGGACACCGGGGAGCTGTTTTTT. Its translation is CASKAGEDTGELFF.